This T cell receptor (beta chain) was obtained from a study of T cells expressing NK-cell markers (TCRdb year 2020). Background for the entire study: Three sorted T-cell subsets (CD3+CD56+NKG2C+, CD3+CD56+NKG2C- and CD3+CD56-NKG2C+) from under ten donors had their TCR beta-chain repertoires profiled. The libraries were sequenced on Illumina HiSeq 2000/2500, MiSeq or NextSeq, producing 2 x 150 bp reads. The study sequenced eight donors, all healthy volunteers chosen at random: three men and five women. Of the eight sequenced donors, seven were found to be HCMV-seropositive and one was found to be HCMV-seronegative.

HCMV-specific IgG was detected in serum with a commercial ELISA kit to determine HCMV serostatus. Ficoll density gradient centrifugation was used to isolate peripheral blood mononuclear cells from blood. Beyond this particular receptor, the publication reports: Those dominant clonotypes were again the most abundant among CD3+CD56-NKG2C+ cells in a handful of donors, at roughly 25-60.1%. It remained unclear whether the expanded NKG2C-expressing T cell clones were specific for HCMV antigens. In several donors, the dominant CD3+CD56+NKG2C+ clonotypes were among the top 10 CD8+ clonotypes and accounted for about 1.0-7.5% of CD8+ T cells.

The sequencer listed for this sample is Illumina HiSeq 2000. 5'RACE template switching, by which a universal primer site and unique molecular identifiers were added, was used to make TCR beta cDNA libraries. Synthesis of cDNA was primed from the TCR beta constant segment and was followed by two consecutive PCR amplification steps. The authors' pipeline ran thus. MIGEC was used to demultiplex reads and group reads by UMI, and MiTCR was used to assemble and quantify clonotypes. To exclude erroneous sequences, only TCR cDNA sequences supported by at least two reads were retained. The tcR package was used for downstream repertoire analysis, and clonotypes were matched between fractions using CDR3 nucleotide sequence together with V segment. VDJmatch was used to annotate antigen specificity against VDJdb, with one amino acid substitution in CDR3 permitted. One entry per CDR3 protein sequence results from the TCRdb reprocessing of the reads, with DNA left out. TCRdb's processing, not the authors', yielded these V and J calls. The table for this sample records 400,000 to 550,000 distinct CDR3 sequences. Roughly 7.2% of the sample is in the top ten clones.

The germline V gene provides CDR1 LGHNA and CDR2 YSLEER. Including the terminal cysteine and phenylalanine, the CDR3 comprises 17 residues. No DNA is listed. With regard to this clonotype: Its cognate antigen has yet to be identified.

The clonotype was recovered from a woman aged 18-70 years in good health. The sample consisted of blood T cells: a sorted CD56 or NKG2C T cell subset, CD4+ or CD8+ T cells, or bulk PBMC T cells (not recorded which). In this chain, TRBV4-3 is recombined with TRBJ1-1; TCRdb's D call of TRBD1 is untestable without DNA. The CDR3 sequence is CASSQFQGPGWDTEAFF.